The clone carrying this TCR beta chain was seen ten or more times. TCRdb reanalysed the 5' RACE reads using MiXCR and keeps one entry per CDR3 protein. This table has about 170,000 distinct CDR3 sequences, about 17% appearing once. The sample is drawn from a study of CD8 T cells in ankylosing spondylitis. CDR1 and CDR2 (germline): DFQATT, SNEGSKA (reference sequence). V was clipped by 1 base and J by 0 bases, with 9 bases between them. CDR3 length equals 15 residues. The source of this sequence is a male donor with ankylosing spondylitis or in good health (not recorded which). The sequenced sample consisted of blood, either unsorted or a sorted T cell fraction (not recorded which). The chain recombines TRBV20-1 with TRBJ2-2; weak D call: TRBD2 (6 bases). The CDR3 nucleotides read TGCAGTGCTAGAGGCGGCGGGACGAACACCGGGGAGCTGTTTTTT. It codes for CSARGGGTNTGELFF.